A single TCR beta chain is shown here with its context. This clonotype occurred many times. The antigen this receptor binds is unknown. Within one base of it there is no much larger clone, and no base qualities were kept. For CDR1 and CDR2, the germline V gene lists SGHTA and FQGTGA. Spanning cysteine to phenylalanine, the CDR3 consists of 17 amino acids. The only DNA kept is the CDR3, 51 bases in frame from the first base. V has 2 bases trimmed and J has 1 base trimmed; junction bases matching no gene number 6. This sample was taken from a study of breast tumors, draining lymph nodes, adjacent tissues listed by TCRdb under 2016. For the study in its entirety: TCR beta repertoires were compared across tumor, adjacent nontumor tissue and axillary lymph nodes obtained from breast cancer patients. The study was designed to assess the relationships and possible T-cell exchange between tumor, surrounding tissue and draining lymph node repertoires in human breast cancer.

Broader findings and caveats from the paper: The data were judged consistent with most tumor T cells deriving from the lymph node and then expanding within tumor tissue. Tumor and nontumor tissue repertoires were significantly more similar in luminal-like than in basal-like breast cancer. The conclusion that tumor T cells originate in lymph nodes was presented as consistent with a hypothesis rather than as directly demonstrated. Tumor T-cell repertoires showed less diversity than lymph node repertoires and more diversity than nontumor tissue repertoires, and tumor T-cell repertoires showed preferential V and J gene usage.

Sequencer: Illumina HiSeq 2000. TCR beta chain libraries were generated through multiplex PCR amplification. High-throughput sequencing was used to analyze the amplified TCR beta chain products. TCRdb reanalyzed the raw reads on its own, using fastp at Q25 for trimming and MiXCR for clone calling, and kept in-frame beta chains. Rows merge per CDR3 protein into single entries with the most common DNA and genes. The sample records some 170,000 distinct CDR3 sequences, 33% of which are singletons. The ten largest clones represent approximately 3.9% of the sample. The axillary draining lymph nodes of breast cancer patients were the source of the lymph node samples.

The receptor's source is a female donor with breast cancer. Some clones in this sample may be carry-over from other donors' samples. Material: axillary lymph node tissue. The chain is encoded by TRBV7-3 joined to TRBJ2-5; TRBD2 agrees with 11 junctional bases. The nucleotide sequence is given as TGTGCCAGCAGCTTACGGGCCGGGACTAGCGGCCAAGAGACCCAGTACTTC. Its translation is CASSLRAGTSGQETQYF.